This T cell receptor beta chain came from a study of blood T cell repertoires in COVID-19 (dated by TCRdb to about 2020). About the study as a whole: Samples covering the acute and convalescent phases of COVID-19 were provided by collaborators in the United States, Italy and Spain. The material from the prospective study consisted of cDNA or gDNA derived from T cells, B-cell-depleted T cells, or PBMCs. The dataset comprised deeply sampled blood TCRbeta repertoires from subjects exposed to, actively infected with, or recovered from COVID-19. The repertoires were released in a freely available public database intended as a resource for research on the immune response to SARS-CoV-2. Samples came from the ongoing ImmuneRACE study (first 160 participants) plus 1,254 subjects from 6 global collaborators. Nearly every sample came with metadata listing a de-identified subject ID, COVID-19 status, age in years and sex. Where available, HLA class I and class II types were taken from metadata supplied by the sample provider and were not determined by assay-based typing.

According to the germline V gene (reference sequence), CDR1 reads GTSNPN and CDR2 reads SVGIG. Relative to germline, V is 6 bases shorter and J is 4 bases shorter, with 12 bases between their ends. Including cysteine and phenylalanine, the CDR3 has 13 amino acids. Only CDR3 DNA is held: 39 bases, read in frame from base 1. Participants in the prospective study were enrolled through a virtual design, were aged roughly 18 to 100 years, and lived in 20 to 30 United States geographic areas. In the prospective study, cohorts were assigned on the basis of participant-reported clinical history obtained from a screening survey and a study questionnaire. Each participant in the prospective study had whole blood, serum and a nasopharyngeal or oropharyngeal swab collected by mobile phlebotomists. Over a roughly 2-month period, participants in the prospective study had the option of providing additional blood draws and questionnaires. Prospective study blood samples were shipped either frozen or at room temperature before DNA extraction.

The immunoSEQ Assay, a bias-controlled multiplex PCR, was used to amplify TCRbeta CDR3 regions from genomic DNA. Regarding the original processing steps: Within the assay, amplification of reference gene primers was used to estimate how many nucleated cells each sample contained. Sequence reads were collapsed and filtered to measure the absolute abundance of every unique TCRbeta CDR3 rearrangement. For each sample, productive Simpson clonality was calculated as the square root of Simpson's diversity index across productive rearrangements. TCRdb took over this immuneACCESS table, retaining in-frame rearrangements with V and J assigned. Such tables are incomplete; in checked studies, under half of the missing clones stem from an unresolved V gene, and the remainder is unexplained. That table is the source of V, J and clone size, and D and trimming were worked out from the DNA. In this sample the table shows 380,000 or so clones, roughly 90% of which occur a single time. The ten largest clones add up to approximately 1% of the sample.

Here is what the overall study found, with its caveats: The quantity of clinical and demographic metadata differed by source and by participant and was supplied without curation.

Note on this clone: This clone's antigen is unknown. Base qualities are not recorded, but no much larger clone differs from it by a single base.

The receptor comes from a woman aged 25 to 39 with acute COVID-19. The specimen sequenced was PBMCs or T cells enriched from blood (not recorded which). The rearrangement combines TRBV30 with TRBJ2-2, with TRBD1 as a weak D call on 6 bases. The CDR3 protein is CACSDRPTGELFF. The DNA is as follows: TGTGCCTGCTCGGACAGACCCACCGGGGAGCTGTTTTTT. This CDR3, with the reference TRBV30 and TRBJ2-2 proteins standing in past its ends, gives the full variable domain SQTIHQWPATLVQPVGSPLSLECTVEGTSNPNLYWYRQAAGRGLQLLFYSVGIGQISSEVPQNLSASRPQDRQFILSSKKLLLSDSGFYLCACSDRPTGELFFGEGSRLTVL.